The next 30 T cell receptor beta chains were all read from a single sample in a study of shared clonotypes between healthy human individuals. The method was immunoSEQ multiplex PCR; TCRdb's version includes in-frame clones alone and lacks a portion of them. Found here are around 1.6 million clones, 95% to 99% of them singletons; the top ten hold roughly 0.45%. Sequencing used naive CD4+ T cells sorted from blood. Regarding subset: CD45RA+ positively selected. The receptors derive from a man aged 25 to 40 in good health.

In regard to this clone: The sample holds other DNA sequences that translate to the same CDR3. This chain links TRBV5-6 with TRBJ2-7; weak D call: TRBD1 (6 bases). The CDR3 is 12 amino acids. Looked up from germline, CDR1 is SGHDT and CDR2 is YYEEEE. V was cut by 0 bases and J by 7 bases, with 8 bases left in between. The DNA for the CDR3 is TGTGCCAGCAGCTTGGTTAGGGGGGAGCAGTACTTC. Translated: CASSLVRGEQYF.

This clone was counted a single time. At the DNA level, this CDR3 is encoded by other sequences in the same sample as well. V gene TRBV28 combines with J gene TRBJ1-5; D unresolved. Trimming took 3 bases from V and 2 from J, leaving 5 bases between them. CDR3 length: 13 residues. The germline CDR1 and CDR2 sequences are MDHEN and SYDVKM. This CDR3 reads CASSFLGNQPQHF. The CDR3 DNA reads TGTGCCAGCAGTTTTTTGGGCAATCAGCCCCAGCATTTT.

The CDR3 region has the DNA TGTGCCAGCAGCTTAGCAATGGGCAGGGGTTATGGCTACACCTTC. Residues: CASSLAMGRGYGYTF. The chain combines TRBV7-2 with TRBJ1-2, with D possibly TRBD1 on 6 matching bases. The V and J ends lost 0 bases and 5 bases respectively, with 13 bases between them. The CDR3 totals 15 residues. CDR1 SGHTA and CDR2 FQGNSA come from the germline V gene.

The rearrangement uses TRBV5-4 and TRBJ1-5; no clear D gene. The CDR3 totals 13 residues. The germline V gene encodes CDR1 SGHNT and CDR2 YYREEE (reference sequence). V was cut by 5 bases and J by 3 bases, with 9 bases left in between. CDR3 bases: TGTGCCAGCAGTGCGTCGGCCAATCAGCCCCAGCATTTT. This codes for CASSASANQPQHF.

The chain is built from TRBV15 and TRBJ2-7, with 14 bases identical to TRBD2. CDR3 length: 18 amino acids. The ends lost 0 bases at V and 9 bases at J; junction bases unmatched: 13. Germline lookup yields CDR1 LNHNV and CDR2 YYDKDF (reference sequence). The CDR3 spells CATSREKGLAGGRVGQYF. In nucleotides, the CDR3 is TGTGCCACCAGCAGAGAAAAAGGACTAGCGGGAGGTCGTGTGGGGCAGTACTTC.

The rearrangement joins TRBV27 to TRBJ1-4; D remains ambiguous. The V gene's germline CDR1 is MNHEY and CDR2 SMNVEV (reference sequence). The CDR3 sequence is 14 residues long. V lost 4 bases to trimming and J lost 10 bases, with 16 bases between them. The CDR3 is CASSSQNPGGKLFF. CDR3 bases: TGTGCCAGCAGTTCCCAGAATCCAGGCGGAAAACTGTTTTTT. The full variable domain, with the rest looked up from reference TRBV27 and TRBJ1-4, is EAQVTQNPRYLITVTGKKLTVTCSQNMNHEYMSWYRQDPGLGLRQIYYSMNVEVTDKGDVPEGYKVSRKEKRNFPLILESPSPNQTSLYFCASSSQNPGGKLFFGSGTQLSVL.

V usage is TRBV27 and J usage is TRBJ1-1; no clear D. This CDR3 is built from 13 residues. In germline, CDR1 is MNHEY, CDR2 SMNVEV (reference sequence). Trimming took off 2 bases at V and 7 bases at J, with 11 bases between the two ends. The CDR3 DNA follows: TGTGCCAGCAGTTTAACCCGCCGGGTTGAAGCTTTCTTT. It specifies CASSLTRRVEAFF.

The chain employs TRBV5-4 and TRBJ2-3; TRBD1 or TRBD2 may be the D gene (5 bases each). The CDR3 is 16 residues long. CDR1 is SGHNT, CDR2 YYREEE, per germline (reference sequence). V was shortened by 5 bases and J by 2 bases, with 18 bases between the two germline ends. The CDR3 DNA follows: TGTGCCAGCAGAGTCACCGGGGCACCTTACACAGATACGCAGTATTTT. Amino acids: CASRVTGAPYTDTQYF.

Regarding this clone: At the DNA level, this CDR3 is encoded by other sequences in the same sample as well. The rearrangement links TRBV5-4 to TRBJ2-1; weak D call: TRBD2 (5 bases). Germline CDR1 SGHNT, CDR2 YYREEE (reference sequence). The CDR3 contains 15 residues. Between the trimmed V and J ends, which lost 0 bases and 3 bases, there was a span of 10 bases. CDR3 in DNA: TGTGCCAGCAGCTTGGATGAGGGCAGCTACAATGAGCAGTTCTTC. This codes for CASSLDEGSYNEQFF.

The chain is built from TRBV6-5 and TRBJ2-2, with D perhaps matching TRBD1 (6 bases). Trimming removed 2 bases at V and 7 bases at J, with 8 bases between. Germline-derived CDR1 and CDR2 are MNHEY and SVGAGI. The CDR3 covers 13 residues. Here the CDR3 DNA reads TGTGCCAGCAGTTACGAGGGGGTCGGGGAGCTGTTTTTT. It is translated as CASSYEGVGELFF.

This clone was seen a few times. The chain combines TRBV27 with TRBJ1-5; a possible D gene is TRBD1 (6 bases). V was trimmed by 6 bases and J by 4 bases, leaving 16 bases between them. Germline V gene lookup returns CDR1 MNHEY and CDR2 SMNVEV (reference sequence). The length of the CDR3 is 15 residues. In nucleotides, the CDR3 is TGTGCCAGCAGAGAACAGGGTTGGTTGAATCAGCCCCAGCATTTT. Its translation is CASREQGWLNQPQHF.

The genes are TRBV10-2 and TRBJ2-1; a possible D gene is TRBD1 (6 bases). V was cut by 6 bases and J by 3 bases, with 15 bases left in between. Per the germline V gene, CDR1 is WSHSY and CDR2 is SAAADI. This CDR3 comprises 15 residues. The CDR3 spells CASRPQTQGYNEQFF. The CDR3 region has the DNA TGCGCCAGCAGACCCCAAACACAGGGCTACAATGAGCAGTTCTTC.

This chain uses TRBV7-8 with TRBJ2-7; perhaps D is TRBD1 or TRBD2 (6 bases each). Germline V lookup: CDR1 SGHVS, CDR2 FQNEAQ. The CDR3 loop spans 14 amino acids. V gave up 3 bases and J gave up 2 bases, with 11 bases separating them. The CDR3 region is CASSFRGPTYEQYF. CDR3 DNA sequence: TGTGCCAGCAGCTTTCGGGGGCCAACCTACGAGCAGTACTTC.

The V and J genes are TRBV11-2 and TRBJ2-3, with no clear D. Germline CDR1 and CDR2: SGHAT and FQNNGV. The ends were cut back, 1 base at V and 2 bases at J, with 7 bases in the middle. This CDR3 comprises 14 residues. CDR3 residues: CASSLVAYTDTQYF. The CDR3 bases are TGTGCCAGCAGCTTAGTGGCCTACACAGATACGCAGTATTTT.

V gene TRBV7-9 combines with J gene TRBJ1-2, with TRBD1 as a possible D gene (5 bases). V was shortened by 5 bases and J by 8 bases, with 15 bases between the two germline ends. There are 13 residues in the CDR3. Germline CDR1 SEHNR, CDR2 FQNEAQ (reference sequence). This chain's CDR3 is CASSPGTANGYTF. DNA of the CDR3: TGTGCCAGCAGCCCAGGGACCGCAAACGGCTACACCTTC.

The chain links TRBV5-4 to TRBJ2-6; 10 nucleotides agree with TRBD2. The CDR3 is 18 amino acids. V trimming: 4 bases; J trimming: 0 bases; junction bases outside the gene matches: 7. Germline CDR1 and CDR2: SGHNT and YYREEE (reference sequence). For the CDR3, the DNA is TGTGCCAGCAGCACCGCTAGCGGGAGTAGCTCTGGGGCCAACGTCCTGACTTTC. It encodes CASSTASGSSSGANVLTF.

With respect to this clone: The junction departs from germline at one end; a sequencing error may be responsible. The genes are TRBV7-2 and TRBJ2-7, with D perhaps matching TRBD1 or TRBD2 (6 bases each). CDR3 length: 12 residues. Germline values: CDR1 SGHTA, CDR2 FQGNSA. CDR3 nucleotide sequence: TGTGCCAGCAGCTTAGGGGGCCCAAGGGGGGACTTC. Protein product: CASSLGGPRGDF.

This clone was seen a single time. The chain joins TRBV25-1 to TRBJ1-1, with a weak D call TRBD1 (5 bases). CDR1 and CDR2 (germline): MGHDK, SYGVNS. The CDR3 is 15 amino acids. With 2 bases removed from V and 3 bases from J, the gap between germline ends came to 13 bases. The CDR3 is CASSENQGGHTEAFF. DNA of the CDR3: TGTGCCAGCAGTGAAAACCAGGGAGGTCACACTGAAGCTTTCTTT.

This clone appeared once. DNA for the CDR3: TGTGCCAGCAGCAACCAAGGCCGAGTGAATGAGCAGTTCTTC. Translating it yields CASSNQGRVNEQFF. The genes are TRBV7-9 and TRBJ2-1; D not resolved. Germline CDR1 reads SEHNR; CDR2 reads FQNEAQ (reference sequence). Trimming took off 5 bases at V and 7 bases at J, with 15 bases between the two ends. The CDR3 is 14 residues long.

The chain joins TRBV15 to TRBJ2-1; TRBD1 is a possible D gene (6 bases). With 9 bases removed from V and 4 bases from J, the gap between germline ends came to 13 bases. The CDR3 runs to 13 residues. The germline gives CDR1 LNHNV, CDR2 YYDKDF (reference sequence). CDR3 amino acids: CATGVGAYNEQFF. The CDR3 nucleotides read TGTGCCACAGGGGTGGGGGCTTACAATGAGCAGTTCTTC.

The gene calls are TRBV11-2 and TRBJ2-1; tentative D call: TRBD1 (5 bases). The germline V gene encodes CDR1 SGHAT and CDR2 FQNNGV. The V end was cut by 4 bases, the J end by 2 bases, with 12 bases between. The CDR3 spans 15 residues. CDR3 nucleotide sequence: TGTGCCAGCAGCTCATGGGGCTCCCCCTACAATGAGCAGTTCTTC. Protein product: CASSSWGSPYNEQFF.

CDR3 sequence (DNA): TGTGCCAGCAGTTCTAACCTCTACAATGAGCAGTTCTTC. As protein: CASSSNLYNEQFF. The chain uses TRBV28 and TRBJ2-1; D is unclear. The CDR3 contains 13 residues. Germline values: CDR1 MDHEN, CDR2 SYDVKM. V was clipped by 4 bases and J by 3 bases, with 7 bases between them.

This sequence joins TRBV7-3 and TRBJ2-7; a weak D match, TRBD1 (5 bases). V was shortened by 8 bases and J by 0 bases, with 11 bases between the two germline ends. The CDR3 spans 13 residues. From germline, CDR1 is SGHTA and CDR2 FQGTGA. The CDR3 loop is CASGPTVSYEQYF. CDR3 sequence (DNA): TGTGCCAGCGGCCCGACAGTCTCCTACGAGCAGTACTTC.

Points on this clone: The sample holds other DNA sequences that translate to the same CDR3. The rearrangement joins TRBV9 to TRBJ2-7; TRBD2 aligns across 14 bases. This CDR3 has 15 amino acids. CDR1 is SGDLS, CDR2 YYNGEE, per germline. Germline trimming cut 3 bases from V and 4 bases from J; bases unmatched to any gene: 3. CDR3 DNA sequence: TGTGCCAGCAGCGCCGGGACTAGCGGGAGTTACGAGCAGTACTTC. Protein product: CASSAGTSGSYEQYF.

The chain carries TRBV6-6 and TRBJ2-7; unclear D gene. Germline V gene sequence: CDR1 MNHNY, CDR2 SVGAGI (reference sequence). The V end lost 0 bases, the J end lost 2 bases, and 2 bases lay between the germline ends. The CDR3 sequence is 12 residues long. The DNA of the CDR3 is TGTGCCAGCAGTTACTCAACCTACGAGCAGTACTTC. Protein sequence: CASSYSTYEQYF.

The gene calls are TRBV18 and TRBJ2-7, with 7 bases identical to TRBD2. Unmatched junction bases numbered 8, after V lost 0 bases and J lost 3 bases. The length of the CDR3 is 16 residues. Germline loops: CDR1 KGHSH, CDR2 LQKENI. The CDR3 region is CASSPPGWEGLYEQYF. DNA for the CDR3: TGTGCCAGCTCACCACCGGGGTGGGAGGGCCTCTACGAGCAGTACTTC.

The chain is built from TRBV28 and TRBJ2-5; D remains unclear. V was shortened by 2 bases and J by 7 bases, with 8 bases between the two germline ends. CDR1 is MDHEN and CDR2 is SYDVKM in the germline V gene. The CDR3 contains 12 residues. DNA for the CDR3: TGTGCCAGCAGTTTAGGAGTCGGGACCCAGTACTTC. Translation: CASSLGVGTQYF. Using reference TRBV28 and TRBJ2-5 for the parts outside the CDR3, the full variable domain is DVKVTQSSRYLVKRTGEKVFLECVQDMDHENMFWYRQDPGLGLRLIYFSYDVKMKEKGDIPEGYSVSREKKERFSLILESASTNQTSMYLCASSLGVGTQYFGPGTRLLVL.

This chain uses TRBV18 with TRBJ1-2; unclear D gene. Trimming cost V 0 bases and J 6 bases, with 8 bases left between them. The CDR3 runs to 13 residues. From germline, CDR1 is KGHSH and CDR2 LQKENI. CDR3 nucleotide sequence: TGTGCCAGCTCACCACCTTCCGGGGATGGCTACACCTTC. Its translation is CASSPPSGDGYTF.

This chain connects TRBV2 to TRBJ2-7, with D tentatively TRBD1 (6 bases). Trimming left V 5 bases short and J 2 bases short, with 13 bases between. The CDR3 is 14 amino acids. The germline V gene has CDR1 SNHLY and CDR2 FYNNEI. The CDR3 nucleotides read TGTGCCAGCAGTCGGGACAAGGGGCCCTACGAGCAGTACTTC. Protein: CASSRDKGPYEQYF.

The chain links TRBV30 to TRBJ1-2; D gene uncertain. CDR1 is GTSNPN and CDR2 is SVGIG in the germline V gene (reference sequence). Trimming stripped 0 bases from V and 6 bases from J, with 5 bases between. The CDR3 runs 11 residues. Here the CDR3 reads CAWSVLNGYTF. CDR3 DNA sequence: TGTGCCTGGAGTGTACTCAATGGCTACACCTTC.